The clone carrying this TCR beta chain was found a few times. This sample stems from a study of spatial heterogeneity in lung cancer. Background on the study: Detection consistently captured more beta-chain sequences than alpha-chain sequences.

TCRdb re-called the 5' RACE reads with MiXCR, one entry per CDR3 protein. Of a few thousand distinct CDR3 sequences in the sample, approximately 15% are singletons; the top ten hold about two thirds. Time point described: sample taken at primary tumor resection. Unsorted tumor, nontumor lung tissue or cryopreserved PBMC supplied the whole RNA. The CDR3 loop spans 10 amino acids. Trimming took off 8 bases at V and 6 bases at J, with 7 bases between the two ends. Looked up from germline, CDR1 is MDHEN and CDR2 is SYDVKM. This sequence was found in a male donor with early-stage non-small cell lung cancer. The sequences come from PBMCs, collected at surgery. The chain couples TRBV28 to TRBJ1-2; no clear D. The CDR3 spells CASLADGYTF. CDR3 bases: TGTGCCAGCTTGGCGGATGGCTACACCTTC.